A single sample gave rise to the 32 T cell receptor beta chains below, sequenced in a study of blood T cell repertoires in COVID-19. The method was immunoSEQ multiplex PCR; TCRdb's version includes in-frame clones alone and lacks a portion of them. Among around 150,000 clones listed, about 83% were seen once. What was sequenced was peripheral blood. The source is a woman between 70 and 85 years old with COVID-19, enrolled during active disease.

This clone was seen only a few times. V usage is TRBV2 and J usage is TRBJ2-3; 10 positions match TRBD2. J lost 0 bases, V lost 3 bases, and 6 bases had no gene match. CDR3 size: 17 residues. Germline V gene lookup returns CDR1 SNHLY and CDR2 FYNNEI. Here the CDR3 DNA reads TGTGCCAGCAGTGAGATAGCGGGGGGTTCCAGCACAGATACGCAGTATTTT. This gives the protein CASSEIAGGSSTDTQYF.

The chain employs TRBV29-1 and TRBJ1-2, with a possible D match to TRBD1 (6 bases). Trimming stripped 3 bases from V and 6 bases from J, with 14 bases between. The CDR3 is 13 residues long. Germline CDR1 SQVTM, CDR2 ANQGSEA. CDR3 region: CSVDVLGADGYTF. CDR3 DNA sequence: TGCAGCGTTGATGTTCTGGGGGCGGATGGCTACACCTTC.

V usage is TRBV2 and J usage is TRBJ1-1, with D perhaps TRBD1 (5 bases). Germline-derived CDR1 and CDR2 are SNHLY and FYNNEI. The length of the CDR3 is 13 residues. Trimming took off 4 bases at V and 1 base at J, with 7 bases between the two ends. The CDR3: CASSADRNTEAFF. The DNA for the CDR3 is TGTGCCAGCAGTGCCGACAGGAACACTGAAGCTTTCTTT.

The chain recombines TRBV5-1 with TRBJ1-2; TRBD1 aligns across 11 bases. Trimming cost V 5 bases and J 6 bases; bases outside gene matches: 3. Germline assignment: CDR1 SGHRS and CDR2 YFSETQ. The CDR3 sequence is 13 residues long. CDR3 in amino acids: CASSRTGGHGYTF. DNA of the CDR3: TGCGCCAGCAGTCGGACAGGGGGCCATGGCTACACCTTC.

The gene calls are TRBV5-1 and TRBJ2-3; perhaps TRBD2 as D (5 bases). Germline values: CDR1 SGHRS, CDR2 YFSETQ. Trimming cost V 1 base and J 4 bases, with 7 bases left between them. The CDR3 is made up of 13 amino acids. The CDR3 protein is CASSLPSSDTQYF. The CDR3 DNA follows: TGCGCCAGCAGCTTGCCTAGCTCAGATACGCAGTATTTT. Complete variable domain (other parts from reference TRBV5-1 and TRBJ2-3): KAGVTQTPRYLIKTRGQQVTLSCSPISGHRSVSWYQQTPGQGLQFLFEYFSETQRNKGNFPGRFSGRQFSNSRSEMNVSTLELGDSALYLCASSLPSSDTQYFGPGTRLTVL.

The CDR3 DNA follows: TGTGCCAGCAGTGAATCCCTCTCTGGAAACACCATATATTTT. It is translated as CASSESLSGNTIYF. The chain is built from TRBV25-1 and TRBJ1-3; no firm D call. This CDR3 has 14 residues. The germline V and J ends were trimmed by 1 base and 0 bases, with 4 bases remaining between them. Per germline, CDR1 MGHDK and CDR2 SYGVNS.

The rearrangement uses TRBV27 and TRBJ2-7; weak D call: TRBD1 (6 bases). The CDR3 covers 13 residues. Germline V gives CDR1 MNHEY, CDR2 SMNVEV (reference sequence). The V gene lost 4 bases and the J gene lost 5 bases, with 12 bases spanning the gap. Written as DNA, the CDR3 is TGTGCCAGCAGTTGGCAGGGGACAAACGAGCAGTACTTC. It is translated as CASSWQGTNEQYF.

This clone was seen just once. V and J are TRBV13 and TRBJ1-1; D call uncertain. The CDR3 is 13 residues long. In germline, CDR1 is PRHDT, CDR2 FYEKMQ (reference sequence). Trimming removed 0 bases at V and 6 bases at J, with 8 bases between. CDR3 coding DNA: TGTGCCAGCAGCTTAGGATCTCCAGCTGAAGCTTTCTTT. Its translation is CASSLGSPAEAFF.

This chain joins TRBV15 and TRBJ2-7; TRBD1 aligns across 9 bases. The CDR3 is 15 amino acids. The germline gives CDR1 LNHNV, CDR2 YYDKDF (reference sequence). V lost 0 bases to trimming and J lost 5 bases; unmatched junction nucleotides: 5. CDR3 DNA sequence: TGTGCCACCAGCAGAGACAGGGACAGGGTTAACGAGCAGTACTTC. Translating it yields CATSRDRDRVNEQYF. The variable domain in full, with the rest retrieved from reference TRBV15 and TRBJ2-7, is DAMVIQNPRYQVTQFGKPVTLSCSQTLNHNVMYWYQQKSSQAPKLLFHYYDKDFNNEADTPDNFQSRRPNTSFCFLDIRSPGLGDTAMYLCATSRDRDRVNEQYFGPGTRLTVT.

The rearrangement links TRBV18 to TRBJ2-3; 12 bases align to TRBD1. J was trimmed by 5 bases and V by 5 bases; bases with no gene match: 8. The CDR3 spans 16 residues. The germline V gene encodes CDR1 KGHSH and CDR2 LQKENI. CDR3 sequence (DNA): TGTGCCAGCTCATCCCGGGACAGGGGGCGGGGAGATACGCAGTATTTT. It codes for CASSSRDRGRGDTQYF. The whole variable domain, filled in from reference TRBV18 and TRBJ2-3, reads NAGVMQNPRHLVRRRGQEARLRCSPMKGHSHVYWYRQLPEEGLKFMVYLQKENIIDESGMPKERFSAEFPKEGPSILRIQQVVRGDSAAYFCASSSRDRGRGDTQYFGPGTRLTVL.

The chain links TRBV19 to TRBJ1-2; TRBD1 might be the D (5 bases). The CDR3 is 15 amino acids. Germline V gene data show CDR1 as LNHDA and CDR2 as SQIVND (reference sequence). The germline V and J ends were trimmed by 5 bases and 8 bases, with 21 bases remaining between them. The CDR3 nucleotides read TGTGCCAGTAGTGCCCCGGACAAGAAACTTTACGGCTACACCTTC. This encodes CASSAPDKKLYGYTF.

As to this clone: Other DNA sequences in this sample translate to the same CDR3. This sequence joins TRBV18 and TRBJ2-2; D ambiguous. The CDR3 runs 14 residues. Trimming pared 3 bases from V and 0 bases from J, leaving 5 bases between. The germline CDR1 and CDR2 sequences are KGHSH and LQKENI. The CDR3 region has the DNA TGTGCCAGCTCACCGGCAACGAACACCGGGGAGCTGTTTTTT. It translates to CASSPATNTGELFF.

The chain links TRBV11-2 to TRBJ2-7; the match to TRBD2 covers 8 bases. The CDR3 is 17 residues long. CDR1 is SGHAT and CDR2 is FQNNGV in the germline V gene. Unmatched junction bases numbered 9, after V lost 0 bases and J lost 2 bases. CDR3 in amino acids: CASSLELSGGIPYEQYF. CDR3 nucleotides: TGTGCCAGCAGCTTAGAACTGAGCGGGGGAATCCCCTACGAGCAGTACTTC.

CDR3 DNA: TGTGCCAGCAGTATCGCGGCTAACACCGGGGAGCTGTTTTTT. This encodes CASSIAANTGELFF. The chain recombines TRBV6-4 with TRBJ2-2; D not certain. The V and J ends lost 5 bases and 2 bases respectively, with 9 bases between them. The CDR3 extends over 14 amino acids. Germline-derived CDR1 and CDR2 are MRHNA and SNTAGT.

The gene calls are TRBV27 and TRBJ1-2, with 10 bases lining up with TRBD1. Looked up from germline, CDR1 is MNHEY and CDR2 is SMNVEV (reference sequence). The trim removed 6 bases at V and 4 bases at J, leaving 8 bases unmatched. The CDR3 runs to 15 residues. CDR3 coding DNA: TGTGCCAGCAGACCGGGACAGGGGTATATCTATGGCTACACCTTC. This sequence encodes CASRPGQGYIYGYTF.

This chain uses TRBV6-1 with TRBJ1-2; possible D gene TRBD1, 5 bases. Looked up from germline, CDR1 is MNHNS and CDR2 is SASEGT. The ends were cut back, 1 base at V and 6 bases at J, with 12 bases in the middle. The CDR3 has 14 amino acids. The CDR3 sequence: CASSEGWGRDGYTF. The CDR3 DNA reads TGTGCCAGCAGTGAAGGATGGGGGAGGGATGGCTACACCTTC.

The chain is built from TRBV19 and TRBJ1-5, with TRBD1 identical over 10 bases. Germline V CDR1 and CDR2: LNHDA, SQIVND (reference sequence). This CDR3 is 17 amino acids long. V trimming: 4 bases; J trimming: 1 base; junction bases outside the gene matches: 7. Here the CDR3 DNA reads TGTGCCAGTAGTACCGGGACAGGGGTCATAAGCAATCAGCCCCAGCATTTT. Translation gives CASSTGTGVISNQPQHF.

The J gene is TRBJ1-6, the V gene TRBV10-1, with D possibly TRBD1 on 6 matching bases. Between the trimmed V and J ends, which lost 4 bases and 6 bases, there was a span of 10 bases. Germline loops: CDR1 WNHNN, CDR2 SYGVQD (reference sequence). The CDR3 has 14 residues. CDR3: CASSVGQTNSPLHF. CDR3 coding DNA: TGCGCCAGCAGTGTCGGACAGACTAATTCACCCCTCCACTTT.

The chain links TRBV4-1 to TRBJ1-2; 8 bases are shared with TRBD1. This CDR3 spans 15 amino acids. From germline, CDR1 is MGHRA and CDR2 YSYEKL. V lost 0 bases, J lost 8 bases, and 8 bases stayed unmatched. CDR3 nucleotides: TGCGCCAGCAGCCAAGATGGACAGGGTTTTCAGGGCTACACCTTC. The encoded protein is CASSQDGQGFQGYTF.

This clone was observed a few times. The chain links TRBV5-1 to TRBJ2-3, with a possible D match to TRBD1 (6 bases). V shed 0 bases and J shed 5 bases, with 10 bases lying between them. CDR1 is SGHRS, CDR2 YFSETQ, per germline. There are 14 residues in the CDR3. Here the CDR3 DNA reads TGCGCCAGCAGCTTGGCAGGGGTGGGAGATACGCAGTATTTT. It translates to CASSLAGVGDTQYF.

This clone was recorded only once. The chain is built from TRBV7-2 and TRBJ2-1; possibly TRBD2 for D (7 bases). The V and J ends lost 2 bases and 3 bases respectively, with 14 bases between them. The CDR3 covers 16 residues. The germline CDR1 and CDR2 sequences are SGHTA and FQGNSA. In DNA, the CDR3 is TGTGCCAGCAGCTTAAGGGGGGGGCAGATCTACAATGAGCAGTTCTTC. Translated, it gives CASSLRGGQIYNEQFF.

A single count supports this clone. This sequence joins TRBV28 and TRBJ2-3, with 7 positions matching TRBD1. The CDR3 extends over 14 amino acids. The junction had 5 bases not matched to a gene; V was cut back by 5 bases and J by 3 bases. Germline-derived CDR1 and CDR2 are MDHEN and SYDVKM. The CDR3 spells CASSRQGRTDTQYF. The CDR3 region has the DNA TGTGCCAGCAGTCGACAGGGCCGGACAGATACGCAGTATTTT.

The chain carries TRBV28 and TRBJ1-1; D remains ambiguous. Germline CDR1 is MDHEN and CDR2 is SYDVKM. The ends were cut back, 5 bases at V and 6 bases at J, with 16 bases in the middle. The CDR3 loop spans 14 amino acids. The CDR3 region is CASSPRAGVSEAFF. The CDR3 DNA reads TGTGCCAGCAGTCCTAGGGCCGGGGTATCTGAAGCTTTCTTT. The full variable domain, in which reference TRBV28 and TRBJ1-1 provide the parts outside the CDR3, is DVKVTQSSRYLVKRTGEKVFLECVQDMDHENMFWYRQDPGLGLRLIYFSYDVKMKEKGDIPEGYSVSREKKERFSLILESASTNQTSMYLCASSPRAGVSEAFFGQGTRLTVV.

The rearrangement joins TRBV3-1 (or the pseudogene TRBV3-2) to TRBJ1-4; TRBD1 agrees at 7 bases. J gave up 4 bases and V 4 bases, and 0 bases lay outside the gene matches. The germline V gene has CDR1 LGHDT and CDR2 YNNKEL (reference sequence). The CDR3 has 13 amino acids. CDR3 sequence (DNA): TGTGCCAGCAGCCGACAGGGTAATGAAAAACTGTTTTTT. This sequence encodes CASSRQGNEKLFF.

J is TRBJ1-2 and V is TRBV28; TRBD1 might be the D (5 bases). This CDR3 contains 13 residues. Trimming shortened V by 6 bases and J by 4 bases, and 12 bases separated the two germline ends. The germline gives CDR1 MDHEN, CDR2 SYDVKM. CDR3 protein: CASSIPGGYGYTF. Written as DNA, the CDR3 is TGTGCCAGCAGCATCCCGGGGGGCTATGGCTACACCTTC.

This clone has only one observation. This chain joins TRBV4-2 and TRBJ2-5, with D possibly matching TRBD1 (6 bases). Germline lookup yields CDR1 LGHNA and CDR2 YNFKEQ. The V end was cut by 1 base, the J end by 0 bases, with 12 bases between. This CDR3 region has 16 residues. CDR3 region: CASSQAVAGDQETQYF. In nucleotides, the CDR3 is TGTGCCAGCAGCCAAGCCGTGGCAGGGGACCAAGAGACCCAGTACTTC.

The chain couples TRBV5-1 to TRBJ2-7; 10 bases are a match to TRBD1. Germline V lookup: CDR1 SGHRS, CDR2 YFSETQ. CDR3 length: 14 residues. V lost 0 bases to trimming and J lost 7 bases; unmatched junction nucleotides: 4. CDR3 nucleotides: TGCGCCAGCAGCTTGGGAGGGACAGGGGATGAGCAGTACTTC. Its protein is CASSLGGTGDEQYF.

J is TRBJ2-2 and V is TRBV7-3; weak D call: TRBD2 (6 bases). This CDR3 spans 16 amino acids. Germline CDR1 SGHTA, CDR2 FQGTGA. Trimming shortened V by 1 base and J by 6 bases, and 15 bases separated the two germline ends. For the CDR3, the DNA is TGTGCCAGCAGCTTAAGAGGCACCGGCGGGGCCGGGGAGCTGTTTTTT. The encoded protein is CASSLRGTGGAGELFF.

This clone has only one observation. V usage is TRBV12-3 or TRBV12-4 and J usage is TRBJ1-1; a weak D match, TRBD1 (6 bases). The CDR3 has 12 amino acids. V shed 5 bases and J shed 10 bases, with 14 bases lying between them. CDR3 residues: CASSNRARVAFF. The CDR3 nucleotides are TGTGCCAGCAGTAACAGGGCTCGGGTAGCTTTCTTT.

The rearrangement joins TRBV5-4 to TRBJ1-2; tentatively, D is TRBD1 (5 bases). The V and J ends lost 0 bases and 4 bases respectively, with 16 bases between them. Germline V gives CDR1 SGHNT, CDR2 YYREEE (reference sequence). The CDR3 spans 16 residues. The CDR3 coding sequence is TGTGCCAGCAGCTTGGATAACAGGCAGGAGACCTATGGCTACACCTTC. It translates to CASSLDNRQETYGYTF.

This clone was detected a few times. The chain combines TRBV7-2 with TRBJ2-1; D unclear. Germline CDR1 is SGHTA and CDR2 is FQGNSA. Trimming removed 5 bases at V and 2 bases at J, with 16 bases between. This CDR3 is built from 16 residues. CDR3 residues: CASSTQAGEPYNEQFF. In DNA, the CDR3 is TGTGCCAGCAGCACCCAGGCCGGTGAACCCTACAATGAGCAGTTCTTC.

The count of this clone is one. The chain uses TRBV5-1 and TRBJ1-5, with D tentatively TRBD1 (6 bases). Germline V gene sequence: CDR1 SGHRS, CDR2 YFSETQ. Trimming stripped 4 bases from V and 6 bases from J, with 17 bases between. This CDR3 has 15 amino acids. The DNA of the CDR3 is TGCGCCAGCAGCCCGGCAGGGGAACGGGGTCAGCCCCAGCATTTT. The encoded protein is CASSPAGERGQPQHF.